This T cell receptor beta chain was recorded in a study of T-cell reconstitution after alpha-beta-depleted transplantation in children. Study-wide findings and caveats: Most T-cell counts and diversity one year after the transplant came from T cells that were newly produced.

Unique molecular identifiers were incorporated into the prepared TCRbeta library. TCRdb processed the PCR reads anew with MiXCR; each CDR3 protein has one entry. This sample has some 460,000 distinct CDR3 sequences, with roughly 16% found just once. The CDR3 is 14 amino acids. V lost 5 bases to trimming and J lost 4 bases; unmatched junction nucleotides: 6. Germline CDR1 is MNHEY and CDR2 is SMNVEV (reference sequence). To note about this clonotype: Antigen: not known.

This receptor was taken from a boy under two years old who had a stem cell transplant for Wiskott-Aldrich syndrome, so the T cells may come from the graft donor. The chain carries TRBV27 and TRBJ2-7; 9 bases are shared with TRBD1. Sequencing was performed on PBMCs, mostly from graft donor cells, taken 360 days after TCRalphabeta/CD19-depleted stem cell transplant. As DNA, the CDR3 is TGTGCCAGCAGTCCATCCGGGACAGGGTACGAGCAGTACTTC. Translation gives CASSPSGTGYEQYF.